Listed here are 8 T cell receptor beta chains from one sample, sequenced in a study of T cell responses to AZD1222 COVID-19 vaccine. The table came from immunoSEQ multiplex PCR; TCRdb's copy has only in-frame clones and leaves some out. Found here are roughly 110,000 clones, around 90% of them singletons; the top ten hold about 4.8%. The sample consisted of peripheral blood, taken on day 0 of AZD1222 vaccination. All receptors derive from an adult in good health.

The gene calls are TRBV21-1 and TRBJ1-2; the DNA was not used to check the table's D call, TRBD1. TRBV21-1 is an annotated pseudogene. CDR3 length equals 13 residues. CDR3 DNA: TGTGCCAGCAGCCCCCAAGGGGCGAAAGGCTACACCTTC. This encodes CASSPQGAKGYTF.

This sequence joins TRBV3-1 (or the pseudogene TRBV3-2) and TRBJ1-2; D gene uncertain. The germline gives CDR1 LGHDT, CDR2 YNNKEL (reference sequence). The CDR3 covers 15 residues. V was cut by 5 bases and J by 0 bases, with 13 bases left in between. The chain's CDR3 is CASSVGLISNYGYTF. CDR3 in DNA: TGTGCCAGCAGCGTAGGACTCATCTCTAACTATGGCTACACCTTC.

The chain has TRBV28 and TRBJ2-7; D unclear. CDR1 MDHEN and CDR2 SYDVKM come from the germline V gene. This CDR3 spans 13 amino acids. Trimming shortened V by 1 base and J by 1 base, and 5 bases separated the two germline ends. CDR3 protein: CASSLLLSYEQYF. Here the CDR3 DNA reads TGTGCCAGCAGTTTATTATTATCCTACGAGCAGTACTTC.

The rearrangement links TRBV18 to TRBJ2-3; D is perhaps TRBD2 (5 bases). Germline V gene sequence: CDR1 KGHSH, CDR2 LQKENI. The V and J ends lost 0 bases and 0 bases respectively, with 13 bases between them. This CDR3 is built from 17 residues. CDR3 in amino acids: CASSPPTRPGSTDTQYF. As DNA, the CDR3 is TGTGCCAGCTCACCACCTACCCGCCCGGGGAGCACAGATACGCAGTATTTT.

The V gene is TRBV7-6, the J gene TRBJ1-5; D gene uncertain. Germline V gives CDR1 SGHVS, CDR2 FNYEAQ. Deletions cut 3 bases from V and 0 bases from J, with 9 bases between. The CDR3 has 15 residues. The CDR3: CASSLAEASNQPQHF. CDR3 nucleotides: TGTGCCAGCAGCTTGGCCGAAGCTAGCAATCAGCCCCAGCATTTT. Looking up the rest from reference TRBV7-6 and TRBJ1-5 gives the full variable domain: GAGVSQSPRYKVTKRGQDVALRCDPISGHVSLYWYRQALGQGPEFLTYFNYEAQQDKSGLPNDRFSAERPEGSISTLTIQRTEQRDSAMYRCASSLAEASNQPQHFGDGTRLSIL.

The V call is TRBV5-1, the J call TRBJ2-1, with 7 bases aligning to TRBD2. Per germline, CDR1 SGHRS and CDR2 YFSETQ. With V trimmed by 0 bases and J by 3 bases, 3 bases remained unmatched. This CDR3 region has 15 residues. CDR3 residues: CASSLVTSDYNEQFF. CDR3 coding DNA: TGCGCCAGCAGCTTGGTAACTAGCGACTACAATGAGCAGTTCTTC.

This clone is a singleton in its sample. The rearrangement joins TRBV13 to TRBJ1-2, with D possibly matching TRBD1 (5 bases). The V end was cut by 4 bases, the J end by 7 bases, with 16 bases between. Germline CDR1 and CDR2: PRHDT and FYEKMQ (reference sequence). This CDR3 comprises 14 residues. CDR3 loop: CASSSRTSGLGYTF. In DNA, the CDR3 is TGTGCCAGCAGCTCGAGGACCTCGGGGCTTGGCTACACCTTC.

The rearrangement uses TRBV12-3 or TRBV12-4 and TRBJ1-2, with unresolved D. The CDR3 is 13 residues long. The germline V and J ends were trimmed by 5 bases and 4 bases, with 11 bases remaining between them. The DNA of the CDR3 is TGTGCCAGCAGTCTCCCGCCTCGCTATGGCTACACCTTC. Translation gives CASSLPPRYGYTF.